A selection of T cell receptor beta chains follows, all from one sample in a study of CD8+ T cells in alopecia areata. Profiled with immunoSEQ multiplex PCR; TCRdb holds only in-frame clones, not every one. The table lists 210,000 or so clones, 66% of them singletons. The sequencing used CD4+ T cells sorted from blood, collected around week 42, from a patient treated with tofacitinib. All receptors come from a human donor with alopecia areata. The CDR3 runs from the conserved cysteine through the conserved F or W.

V	J	CDR3
TRBV7-3	TRBJ2-3	CASSSGTSTDTQYF
TRBV29-1	TRBJ2-1	CSAQRGSGGMNEQFF
TRBV11-3	TRBJ1-4	CASSSPGQDAKKLFF
TRBV25-1	TRBJ1-2	CASSIRGSQKYTF
TRBV27	TRBJ1-4	CASSPGKGLGEKLFF
TRBV5-1	TRBJ2-3	CASSLGRGPPTDTQYF
TRBV7-2	TRBJ2-7	CASSLKRGYEQYF
TRBV9	TRBJ2-3	CASSVPSGGAFTDTQYF
TRBV25-1	TRBJ2-3	CASSALGGSTDTQYF
TRBV7-2	TRBJ2-7	CASSLGQGIHEQYF
TRBV2	TRBJ2-5	CASSEPMGIQETQYF
TRBV27	TRBJ2-7	CASSFQGQGPYEQYF
TRBV29-1	TRBJ1-1	CSVSTGWNTEAFF
TRBV30	TRBJ2-7	CAWSVLGNSYEQYF